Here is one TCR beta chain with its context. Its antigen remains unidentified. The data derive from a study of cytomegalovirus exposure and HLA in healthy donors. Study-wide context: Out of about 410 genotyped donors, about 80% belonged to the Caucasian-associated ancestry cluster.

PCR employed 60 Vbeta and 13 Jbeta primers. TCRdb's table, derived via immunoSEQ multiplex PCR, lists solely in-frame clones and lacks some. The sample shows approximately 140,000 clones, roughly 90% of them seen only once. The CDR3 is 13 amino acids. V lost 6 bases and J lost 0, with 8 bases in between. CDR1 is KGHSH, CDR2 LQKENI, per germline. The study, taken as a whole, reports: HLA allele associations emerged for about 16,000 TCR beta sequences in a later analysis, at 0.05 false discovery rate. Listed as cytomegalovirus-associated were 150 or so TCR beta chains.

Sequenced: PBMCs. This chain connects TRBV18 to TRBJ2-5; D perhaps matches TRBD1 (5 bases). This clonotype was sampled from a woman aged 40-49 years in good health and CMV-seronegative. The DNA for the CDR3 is TGTGCCAGCTCTGGGGCGGACCAAGAGACCCAGTACTTC. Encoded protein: CASSGADQETQYF.